This T cell receptor beta chain was identified in a study of shared clonotypes between healthy human individuals. Overall study results and limits: Researchers sampled only blood; tissue repertoires likely differ. Shared across a few donors were 4% to 6% of the naive CD4 clonotypes.

The germline V gene has CDR1 SGHKS and CDR2 YYEKEE (reference sequence). The CDR3 totals 14 residues. Deletions cut 4 bases from V and 4 bases from J, with 11 bases between. Sequencing was performed with immunoSEQ multiplex PCR; in TCRdb, only in-frame clones are kept and a portion is missing. The profile shows about 990,000 clones, about four fifths of them singletons. This clone came up once. Its antigen is currently unknown. The chain employs TRBV5-5 and TRBJ2-2; D may be TRBD1 (5 bases). This clonotype was obtained from a man aged 18 to 29 in good health. Some clones in this sample may be carry-over from other donors' samples. The material sequenced was memory CD4+ T cells from PBMCs. The sample's subset: CD45RA-negative fraction. The CDR3 nucleotides are TGTGCCAGCAGCCCGACAGTGGGCACCGGGGAGCTGTTTTTT. As protein: CASSPTVGTGELFF.